Detailed here is one TCR beta chain. This record belongs to a study of blood T cell repertoires in COVID-19. In the study overall: The United States, Italy and Spain supplied acute and convalescent COVID-19 samples.

Per the authors' pipeline: Nucleated cell number was recorded as an estimate derived from reference gene primer amplification. The protocol was immunoSEQ multiplex PCR, while the TCRdb copy is restricted to in-frame clones and leaves out a portion. V, J and clone size were drawn from that table, and D and trimming were deduced from the DNA. This repertoire shows a few hundred thousand clones, roughly 89% found once; its top ten account for roughly 16%. Contact with a PCR-confirmed or clinician-diagnosed COVID-19 case occurred within 2 weeks of entry. Trimming took 0 bases from V and 3 from J, leaving 13 bases between them. The CDR3 contains 15 residues. The V gene's germline CDR1 is SGHRS and CDR2 YFSETQ.

Sequencing input: PBMCs or T cells enriched from blood (not recorded which). The chain joins TRBV5-1 to TRBJ2-7, with TRBD2 as a possible D gene (5 bases). The sequence came from a man aged 25 to 45 who had been exposed to COVID-19. This CDR3 reads CASSLVGEKDYEQYF. CDR3 sequence (DNA): TGCGCCAGCAGCTTGGTCGGGGAAAAAGACTACGAGCAGTACTTC.